The clone carrying this TCR beta chain was seen a single time. Losses at the gene ends were 5 bases for V and 7 bases for J; bases not matched to a gene: 5. This CDR3 contains 15 residues. Germline values: CDR1 MNHEY, CDR2 SVGAGI. This record comes from a study of cytomegalovirus exposure and HLA in healthy donors. PCR primers comprised 60 Vbeta and 13 Jbeta primers. Clones were sequenced by immunoSEQ multiplex PCR, and TCRdb holds only the in-frame ones, with some missing. The data contain approximately 170,000 clones, about 59% of them singletons. Healthy bone marrow donors supplied every sample. Sequencing was performed on PBMCs. The chain couples TRBV6-5 to TRBJ2-7; TRBD2 aligns across 16 bases. The receptor was derived from a middle-aged man in good health and CMV-seronegative. CDR3 nucleotide sequence: TGTGCCAGCAGTGGGACTAGCGGGGGGGTAGAAGAGCAGTACTTC. It yields the protein CASSGTSGGVEEQYF.